Each of the 10 T cell receptor beta chains below was sequenced from the same sample in a study of blood T cell repertoires in COVID-19. The repertoire was sequenced with immunoSEQ multiplex PCR; TCRdb's copy has only in-frame clones and lacks some. The sample contains around 230,000 clones, about 79% of which appear only once. The sequenced material came from peripheral blood. The receptor source for this set is a woman aged 80 or older with acute or convalescent COVID-19.

The rearrangement links TRBV4-2 to TRBJ2-5; D uncertain. V was shortened by 2 bases and J by 5 bases, with 9 bases between the two germline ends. In germline, CDR1 is LGHNA, CDR2 YNFKEQ. CDR3 length: 13 residues. CDR3 nucleotide sequence: TGTGCCAGCAGCCAACCCCCAGTGGAGACCCAGTACTTC. As protein: CASSQPPVETQYF.

The genes are TRBV12-3 or TRBV12-4 and TRBJ1-5; 7 bases line up with TRBD1. The CDR3 has 13 amino acids. The ends lost 5 bases at V and 6 bases at J; junction bases unmatched: 4. CDR3 loop: CASSRQGGQPQHF. The CDR3 DNA reads as TGTGCCAGCAGTCGACAGGGAGGTCAGCCCCAGCATTTT.

For the CDR3, the DNA is TGTGCCAGCAGTGGGCGGCTAGTCACGGCCAATGAGCAGTTCTTC. Protein product: CASSGRLVTANEQFF. The chain carries TRBV2 and TRBJ2-1; D is unresolved. Germline V lookup: CDR1 SNHLY, CDR2 FYNNEI. The CDR3 spans 15 residues. V was shortened by 4 bases and J by 6 bases, with 16 bases between the two germline ends.

The chain recombines TRBV6-6 with TRBJ2-2; D perhaps matches TRBD2 (6 bases). The germline V gene has CDR1 MNHNY and CDR2 SVGAGI (reference sequence). V was trimmed by 11 bases and J by 1 base, leaving 14 bases between them. The CDR3 totals 14 residues. The CDR3 sequence: CAGGLRGNTGELFF. In DNA, the CDR3 is TGTGCCGGGGGGTTGAGGGGGAACACCGGGGAGCTGTTTTTT.

V usage is TRBV28 and J usage is TRBJ2-7; a weak D match, TRBD1 (6 bases). This CDR3 region has 15 residues. Germline V gene sequence: CDR1 MDHEN, CDR2 SYDVKM. Trimming shortened V by 3 bases and J by 0 bases, and 12 bases separated the two germline ends. The chain's CDR3 is CASSFTRGPSYEQYF. The CDR3 DNA is TGTGCCAGCAGTTTCACCAGGGGACCCTCCTACGAGCAGTACTTC. Full variable domain (outside the CDR3, taken from reference TRBV28 and TRBJ2-7): DVKVTQSSRYLVKRTGEKVFLECVQDMDHENMFWYRQDPGLGLRLIYFSYDVKMKEKGDIPEGYSVSREKKERFSLILESASTNQTSMYLCASSFTRGPSYEQYFGPGTRLTVT.

This chain links TRBV5-1 with TRBJ2-5; 10 nucleotides line up with TRBD1. This CDR3 contains 15 residues. V shed 5 bases and J 0 bases; nucleotides not matched to a gene: 4. Germline CDR1 is SGHRS and CDR2 is YFSETQ. Here the CDR3 DNA reads TGCGCCAGCAGTTCGGGACAGGGGAACCAAGAGACCCAGTACTTC. Protein product: CASSSGQGNQETQYF.

The genes are TRBV6-5 and TRBJ1-2, with 8 nucleotides matching TRBD1. The germline gives CDR1 MNHEY, CDR2 SVGAGI. The CDR3 sequence is 14 residues long. V was clipped by 6 bases and J by 6 bases; unmatched bases: 9. This chain's CDR3 is CASRETGETHGYTF. CDR3 in DNA: TGTGCCAGCAGGGAGACAGGGGAGACCCATGGCTACACCTTC.

The chain links TRBV5-1 to TRBJ2-3; possible D gene TRBD1, 6 bases. V lost 0 bases and J lost 1, with 12 bases in between. CDR1 and CDR2 (germline): SGHRS, YFSETQ. This CDR3 comprises 16 residues. The CDR3 nucleotides read TGCGCCAGCAGCTTGGGTCAGGGGTCGCGCACAGATACGCAGTATTTT. It codes for CASSLGQGSRTDTQYF.

This chain uses TRBV7-9 with TRBJ1-6; 7 bases map to TRBD1. Unmatched junction bases numbered 2, after V lost 0 bases and J lost 6 bases. There are 15 residues in the CDR3. CDR1 SEHNR and CDR2 FQNEAQ come from the germline V gene (reference sequence). The CDR3 DNA reads TGTGCCAGCAGCTTAGCCACAGGGGTTAATTCACCCCTCCACTTT. Translating gives CASSLATGVNSPLHF.

The chain employs TRBV2 and TRBJ1-1, with D tentatively TRBD1 (6 bases). The CDR3 totals 15 residues. Trimming cost V 6 bases and J 1 base, with 15 bases left between them. Germline V lookup: CDR1 SNHLY, CDR2 FYNNEI. This chain's CDR3 is CASRSNRDPNTEAFF. For the CDR3, the DNA is TGTGCCAGCAGATCCAACAGGGACCCGAACACTGAAGCTTTCTTT.